A selection of T cell receptor beta chains follows, all from one sample in a study of vaccination and CD4 T cells after COVID-19. TCRdb processed the PCR reads anew with MiXCR; each CDR3 protein has one entry. The data contain 13,000 to 15,000 distinct CDR3 sequences, around 45% of them singletons. Antigen specificity for these receptors is unknown. Sequenced input: CD4+ T cells from blood, cultured in vitro. Every receptor here comes from a human donor who had recovered from COVID-19. CDR3s include the opening cysteine and the closing phenylalanine or tryptophan. A D gene is named only where the DNA matches it firmly. A clone size is listed for some rows: how often the clone was seen (once, few, many), or a class if it is expanded.

TRBV2	NA	TRBJ1-2	NA	CASSENTGAYGYTF	TGTGCCAGCAGTGAAAATACAGGAGCATATGGCTACACCTTC
TRBV19	once	TRBJ2-3	TRBD1	CASSMAGGSTDTQYF	TGTGCCAGTAGTATGGCAGGGGGAAGCACAGATACGCAGTATTTT
TRBV20-1	few	TRBJ2-2	TRBD1	CSARKGRGLTGTGELFF	TGCAGTGCTAGAAAGGGCAGGGGGCTAACTGGCACCGGGGAGCTGTTTTTT
TRBV19	NA	TRBJ2-3	TRBD2	CASSIDSPGLAGGLTQYF	TGTGCCAGTAGTATAGATTCCCCGGGACTAGCGGGGGGGCTTACGCAGTATTTT
TRBV6-4	NA	TRBJ2-2	NA	CASSPTGLLKTGELFF	TGTGCCAGCAGTCCTACAGGGTTGTTAAAGACCGGGGAGCTGTTTTTT
TRBV20-1	NA	TRBJ2-5	NA	CSARGSWAAETQYF	TGCAGTGCTAGGGGGTCTTGGGCGGCGGAGACCCAGTACTTC
TRBV12-5	NA	TRBJ1-2	NA	CASGQWAYGYTF	TGTGCTAGTGGTCAATGGGCCTATGGCTACACCTTC
TRBV7-2	NA	TRBJ1-1	NA	CASSLFHLSNTEAFF	TGTGCCAGCAGCTTATTCCACCTATCGAACACTGAAGCTTTCTTT
TRBV6-2/TRBV6-3	few	TRBJ2-2	TRBD1	CASSSAGTGTGELFF	TGTGCCAGCAGTTCCGCAGGGACAGGCACCGGGGAGCTGTTTTTT
TRBV20-1	NA	TRBJ2-3	TRBD2	CSARDLERGTDTQYF	TGCAGTGCTAGAGATCTGGAGCGGGGTACAGATACGCAGTATTTT
TRBV30	few	TRBJ2-6	NA	CAWNLDFGANVLTF	TGTGCCTGGAATTTAGACTTTGGGGCCAACGTCCTGACTTTC
TRBV6-2/TRBV6-3	NA	TRBJ2-2	TRBD1	CASRDRLYGELFF	TGTGCCAGCAGGGACAGGTTATACGGGGAGCTGTTTTTT
TRBV7-9	few	TRBJ1-2	TRBD1	CASSSYRGGFFNYGYTF	TGTGCCAGCAGCTCGTACAGGGGAGGTTTTTTTAACTATGGCTACACCTTC
TRBV6-1	few	TRBJ2-5	NA	CASGGGGGGGETQYF	TGTGCCAGCGGGGGCGGAGGGGGCGGAGGGGAGACCCAGTACTTC
TRBV10-3	NA	TRBJ2-5	NA	CAISGRGQETQYF	TGTGCCATCAGTGGGCGGGGACAAGAGACCCAGTACTTC
TRBV6-1	NA	TRBJ2-3	TRBD1	CASRRDRGKGTQYF	TGTGCCAGCAGACGGGACAGGGGTAAGGGTACGCAGTATTTT
TRBV6-2/TRBV6-3	NA	TRBJ2-2	TRBD1	CASSLTGGIGELFF	TGTGCCAGCAGTTTAACAGGGGGCATCGGGGAGCTGTTTTTT
TRBV6-1	NA	TRBJ1-1	TRBD1	CASSEQQGLNTEAFF	TGTGCCAGCAGTGAACAACAGGGGCTGAACACTGAAGCTTTCTTT
TRBV7-9	once	TRBJ2-3	NA	CASSSHQFRADTQYF	TGTGCCAGCAGCTCCCATCAATTCAGGGCAGATACGCAGTATTTT
TRBV5-1	NA	TRBJ2-5	NA	CASSLAGGGETQYF	TGCGCCAGCAGCTTAGCAGGGGGGGGAGAGACCCAGTACTTC
TRBV11-3	NA	TRBJ2-5	NA	CASSLALQETQYF	TGTGCCAGCAGCTTAGCCCTCCAAGAGACCCAGTACTTC
TRBV5-1	NA	TRBJ2-3	NA	CASSLPTDTQYF	TGCGCCAGCAGCTTGCCGACAGATACGCAGTATTTT
TRBV5-4	NA	TRBJ1-2	NA	CASSLAGANYGYTF	TGTGCCAGCAGCTTGGCAGGGGCTAACTATGGCTACACCTTC
TRBV24-1	few	TRBJ2-6	TRBD1	CATHFGQGNSGANVLTF	TGTGCCACGCATTTCGGACAGGGCAACTCTGGGGCCAACGTCCTGACTTTC
TRBV30	NA	TRBJ1-2	NA	CAWSDTRFYGYTF	TGTGCCTGGAGTGATACCAGGTTCTATGGCTACACCTTC
TRBV5-6	few	TRBJ2-7	NA	CASSSQGGSYEQYF	TGTGCCAGCAGCTCACAGGGAGGGTCCTACGAGCAGTACTTC
TRBV30	NA	TRBJ2-2	NA	CACQDGGPLNTGELFF	TGTGCCTGCCAAGACGGTGGTCCACTGAACACCGGGGAGCTGTTTTTT
TRBV2	NA	TRBJ1-5	NA	CASSGPYLDQPQHF	TGTGCCAGCAGTGGGCCTTACCTTGATCAGCCCCAGCATTTT
TRBV19	NA	TRBJ2-2	NA	CASSAGARITGELFF	TGTGCCAGTAGTGCTGGGGCGAGAATAACCGGGGAGCTGTTTTTT
TRBV19	NA	TRBJ2-7	TRBD1	CASSIDRAAAEQYF	TGTGCCAGTAGTATCGACAGGGCAGCGGCCGAGCAGTACTTC
TRBV6-5	once	TRBJ2-7	NA	CASSYSSWGNYEQYF	TGTGCCAGCAGTTACTCGTCCTGGGGAAACTACGAGCAGTACTTC
TRBV19	few	TRBJ1-2	NA	CASSISPTGYDGYTF	TGTGCCAGTAGTATTAGCCCCACAGGGTACGATGGCTACACCTTC
TRBV15	NA	TRBJ2-1	TRBD2	CATSRAGRFMHEQFF	TGTGCCACCAGCAGAGCCGGGAGGTTCATGCATGAGCAGTTCTTC
TRBV6-1	few	TRBJ1-2	NA	CASSDFLLGGPYGYTF	TGTGCCAGCAGTGACTTCTTACTGGGGGGTCCCTATGGCTACACCTTC
TRBV10-2	few	TRBJ2-5	NA	CASSDRRPGGRRETQYF	TGCGCCAGCAGTGACCGACGACCGGGGGGCCGACGAGAGACCCAGTACTTC
TRBV18	NA	TRBJ2-4	NA	CASSPVGGYEAKNIQYF	TGTGCCAGCTCACCGGTCGGCGGGTACGAGGCCAAAAACATTCAGTACTTC